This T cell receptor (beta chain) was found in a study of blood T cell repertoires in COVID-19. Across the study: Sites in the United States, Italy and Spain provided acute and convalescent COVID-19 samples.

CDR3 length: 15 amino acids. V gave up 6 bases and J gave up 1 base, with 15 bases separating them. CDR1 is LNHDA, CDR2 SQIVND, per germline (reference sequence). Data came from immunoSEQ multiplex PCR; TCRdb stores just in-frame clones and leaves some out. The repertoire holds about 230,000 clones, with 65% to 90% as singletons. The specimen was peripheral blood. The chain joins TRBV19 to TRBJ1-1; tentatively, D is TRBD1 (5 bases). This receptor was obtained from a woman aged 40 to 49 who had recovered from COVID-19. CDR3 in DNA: TGTGCCAGTAGGGAGGGGTACAGGTCGAACACTGAAGCTTTCTTT. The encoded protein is CASREGYRSNTEAFF.